This T cell receptor (beta chain) is from a study of blood T cell repertoires in COVID-19 (dated by TCRdb to the early 2020s). About the study as a whole: Samples from collaborators originated in the United States, Italy and Spain and spanned both the acute and convalescent phases of COVID-19. Where HLA class I and class II types were available, the types were taken from metadata supplied by the sample provider, not from assay-based typing. The samples were drawn from the first 160 participants of the ongoing ImmuneRACE study and from over 950 subjects provided by 6 global collaborators. A freely available public database, intended as a resource for researchers studying the immune response to SARS-CoV-2, is where the repertoires were released. The prospective study material was composed of cDNA or gDNA derived from T cells, B-cell-depleted T cells, or PBMCs. A de-identified subject ID, COVID-19 status, age in years and sex were almost always included in the sample metadata. Deeply sampled blood TCRbeta repertoires from subjects exposed to, actively infected with, or recovered from COVID-19 were included in the dataset. The investigation overall reported the following: The quantity of clinical and demographic metadata differed by source and by participant and was supplied without curation.

Each collaborating institution followed its own protocols to collect whole blood in K2EDTA tubes. For TCRbeta analysis, collaborators shipped samples as frozen whole blood, isolated PBMCs, or DNA extracted from either of those sample types. As regards this clone: The antigen this receptor binds is unknown. No qualities accompany the bases; no much larger clone lies one base away.

The germline V gene sets CDR1 to SGHAT and CDR2 to FQNNGV. CDR3 length: 14 amino acids, cysteine to phenylalanine. CDR3 DNA only is kept here, 42 bases in frame from base 1. After removal of 4 bases from V and 6 bases from J, the junction retains 3 bases not matched to a gene. The immunoSEQ Assay, a bias-controlled multiplex PCR, was used to amplify TCRbeta CDR3 regions from genomic DNA. The paper's data handling went like this. Nucleated cell counts per sample were estimated from amplification of reference gene primers within the assay. To quantify the absolute abundance of each unique TCRbeta CDR3 rearrangement, sequence reads were collapsed and filtered. Productive Simpson clonality was computed per sample as the square root of Simpson's diversity index over productive rearrangements. TCRdb stores this immuneACCESS table with in-frame sequences only. Part of the clones is absent; in the studies checked, under half of the shortfall reflects unresolved V genes, and no reason is known for the rest. The D gene and trimming were derived from the DNA, and the V and J assignments and clone size from that table. This sample gives around 150,000 clones in total; roughly four fifths of them show up just once. The ten largest make up 9.5% to 12% of the sample.

The sequencing sample was made of peripheral blood. This TCR was sampled from a man between 60 and 75 years old with active or convalescent COVID-19. Recombination connected TRBV11-2 to TRBJ1-4, with TRBD1 identical over 9 junction bases. The sequenced DNA: TGTGCCAGCAGCTCACAGGGGGCGTATGAAAAACTGTTTTTT. This translates into CASSSQGAYEKLFF.